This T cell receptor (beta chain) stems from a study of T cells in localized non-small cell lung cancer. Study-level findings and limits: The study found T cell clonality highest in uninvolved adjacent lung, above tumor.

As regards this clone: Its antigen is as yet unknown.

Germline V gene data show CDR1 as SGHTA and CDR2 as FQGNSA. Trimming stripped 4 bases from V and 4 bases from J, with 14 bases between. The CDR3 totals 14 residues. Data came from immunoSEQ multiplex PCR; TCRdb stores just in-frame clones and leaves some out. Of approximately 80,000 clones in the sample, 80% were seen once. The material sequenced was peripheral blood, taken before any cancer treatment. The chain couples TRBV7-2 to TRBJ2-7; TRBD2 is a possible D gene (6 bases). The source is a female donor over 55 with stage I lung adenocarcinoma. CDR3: CASSSGVAVYEQYF. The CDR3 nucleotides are TGTGCCAGCAGCTCCGGGGTAGCGGTGTACGAGCAGTACTTC.